This T cell receptor (beta chain) was captured in a study of beta chain features in type 1 diabetes. Overall study findings and caveats: TCRB CDR3s were moderately but significantly shorter in Type 1 diabetes patients in all four CD4+ subsets.

The whole isolated RNA underwent reverse transcription, so sequencing captured expressed TCRB transcripts. Assay used: immunoSEQ multiplex PCR; TCRdb lists only in-frame clones, some missing. The sample holds roughly 230,000 clones, over 7.5% seen once. Of note for this clone: Antigen: not known.

Sorting of CD4+ naive, central memory, regulatory and stem cell-like memory cells was performed via CD45RO/CCR7/CD25/CD127/CD95/CD27. The CDR3 is 16 amino acids. The germline gives CDR1 LNHNV, CDR2 YYDKDF (reference sequence). V lost 5 bases and J 2 bases, leaving 15 bases between the germline ends. The sequencing input was naive CD4+ T cells from blood. The V and J genes are TRBV15 and TRBJ2-2; D perhaps matches TRBD1 (6 bases). The TCR comes from a woman in her late teens or twenties in good health. CDR3 sequence reads: CATSGTRTDNTGELFF. Written as DNA, the CDR3 is TGTGCCACCAGCGGCACCCGGACAGATAACACCGGGGAGCTGTTTTTT.